These T cell receptor beta chains were read from a single sample in a study of early T cells in non-severe SARS-CoV-2 infection. MiXCR was run by TCRdb on the 5' RACE reads, yielding one entry per CDR3 protein. The table shows tens of thousands of distinct CDR3 sequences, with 10% occurring only once. What was sequenced was whole blood. These TCRs come from an adult who was a healthcare worker with PCR-confirmed SARS-CoV-2 infection or an uninfected control (not recorded which). Each CDR3 is given with its conserved first and last residue. D genes are given only for firm matches. Size values are once, few and many counts, or a class for expanded clones, and some rows have none.

CDR3nt,CDR3aa,j_gene,d_gene,v_gene,abundance
TGTGCCAGTAGTACCCCAGGGATGAACACCGGGGAGCTGTTTTTT,CASSTPGMNTGELFF,TRBJ2-2,-,TRBV19,many
TGTGCCAGCAGCCAAGGGGGGTACCTTCACGAGCAGTACTTC,CASSQGGYLHEQYF,TRBJ2-7,-,TRBV3-1,many
TGTGCCAGCAGCCATACGGTGCGGGGGGAAGATACGCAGTATTTT,CASSHTVRGEDTQYF,TRBJ2-3,TRBD2,TRBV7-9,many
TGCGCCAGCAGCCAAGGACAGGGGGCCGGCAAAAACATTCAGTACTTC,CASSQGQGAGKNIQYF,TRBJ2-4,TRBD1,TRBV4-1,-
TGTGCCAGCAGCTCGACAGGGGAGGCGACCCAGTACTTC,CASSSTGEATQYF,TRBJ2-5,TRBD1,TRBV7-3,many
TGTGCCAGCAGTCCTAGTGTAATGGGGAGCACAGATACGCAGTATTTT,CASSPSVMGSTDTQYF,TRBJ2-3,-,TRBV12-3/TRBV12-4,-
TGTGCCAGCAGCTTAGTATGGGGGGAATTCAATGAGCAGTTCTTC,CASSLVWGEFNEQFF,TRBJ2-1,-,TRBV7-8,few
TGTGCCAGTAGAGGAACAGCCCTATACAATGAGCAGTTCTTC,CASRGTALYNEQFF,TRBJ2-1,-,TRBV19,many
TGTGCCAGCAGCCCCCGTAACCTGAACACCGGGGAGCTGTTTTTT,CASSPRNLNTGELFF,TRBJ2-2,-,TRBV3-1,-
TGCAGTGCTAGTCGAAGGGAACCTGGAAACACCATATATTTT,CSASRREPGNTIYF,TRBJ1-3,-,TRBV20-1,many
TGTGCCAGCAGTTACAGGGGTGCGGGAGGGAAGCACAAGAGGACAGATACGCAGTATTTT,CASSYRGAGGKHKRTDTQYF,TRBJ2-3,TRBD2,TRBV6-2/TRBV6-3,many
TGCGCCAGCAGTTCAGGGACCGAGAACACTGAAGCTTTCTTT,CASSSGTENTEAFF,TRBJ1-1,-,TRBV10-1,-
TGTGCCAGCAGCTTGGGGGCATCAGATACGCAGTATTTT,CASSLGASDTQYF,TRBJ2-3,-,TRBV5-4,many
TGCAGCGTTGCGGGACACCCCTACGAGCAGTACTTC,CSVAGHPYEQYF,TRBJ2-7,-,TRBV29-1,many
TGTGCCAGTTCAGGGTACGACACCGGGGAGCTGTTTTTT,CASSGYDTGELFF,TRBJ2-2,-,TRBV6-2/TRBV6-3,few